The entry that follows covers one T cell receptor (beta chain) sequence. Its target is unknown. A junction end diverges from the germline sequence, so it may reflect a read error. The data were taken from a study of tumor and adjacent non-tumor tissue in lung cancer. Study details: The patients, 10 or so men and 5 or 6 women, were 31 to 76 with stage I to III disease. Samples averaged around 4 million productive TCRbeta reads each. The study's findings and limits: Tumor tissue had significantly higher TCR diversity than normal lung. Tumor repertoires had a smaller top 100 clone share than normal lung.

The germline V gene encodes CDR1 LGHNA and CDR2 YSLEER. The CDR3 consists of 14 residues. This sample's RNA came from whole unsorted tissue. More than 3 cm separated this lung sample from the edge of the tumor. A modified ARM-PCR protocol with three rounds of nested PCR amplified TCRbeta. One entry per CDR3 protein results from TCRdb running MiXCR on the multiplex PCR reads. Here the sample spans some 80,000 distinct CDR3 sequences, 76% being singletons. The receptor comes from a man aged 70 or older with non-small cell lung cancer. V and J are TRBV4-3 and TRBJ1-2, with D unresolved. Material for sequencing was distant non-tumor lung tissue. The CDR3 nucleotides are TGCGCCAGCAGCCAAGATGTGGGAGGAAATGGCTACGCCTTC. Translation: CASSQDVGGNGYAF.